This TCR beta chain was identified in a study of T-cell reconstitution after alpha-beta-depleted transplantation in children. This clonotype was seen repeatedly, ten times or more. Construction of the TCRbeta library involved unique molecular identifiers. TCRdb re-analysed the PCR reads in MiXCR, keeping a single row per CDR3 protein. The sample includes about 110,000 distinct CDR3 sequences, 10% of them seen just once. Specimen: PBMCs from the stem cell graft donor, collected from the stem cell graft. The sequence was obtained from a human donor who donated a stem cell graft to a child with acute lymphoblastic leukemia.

The CDR3 loop reads CASSFGMAEAFF. The CDR3 DNA sequence: TGTGCCAGCAGTTTTGGTATGGCTGAAGCTTTCTTT. V gene TRBV12-3 or TRBV12-4 combines with J gene TRBJ1-1; D is unclear. Trimming cost V 3 bases and J 6 bases, with 8 bases left between them. This CDR3 is 12 amino acids long.